This T cell receptor (beta chain) was recovered during a study of shared clonotypes between healthy human individuals. Those who donated were healthy HIV-negative adults, with no recent acute infections or vaccinations reported. TCRdb's table, derived via immunoSEQ multiplex PCR, lists solely in-frame clones and lacks some. The table shows a few million clones, with around nine tenths occurring only once. The V segment lost 2 bases and the J segment 4 bases; nucleotides outside the gene matches: 3. CDR3 length: 14 amino acids. CDR1 and CDR2 from the germline V gene are SGHRS and YFSETQ. The clonotype was recovered from a man younger than 30 in good health. The V gene is TRBV5-1, the J gene TRBJ2-7; 10 positions match TRBD1. Material for sequencing was naive CD4+ T cells sorted from blood. The subset denotes: CD45RA+ positively selected. The DNA of the CDR3 is TGCGCCAGCAGCTTAGACAGGGGGCTATACGAGCAGTACTTC. Translated: CASSLDRGLYEQYF.